One and the same sample provided the 27 T cell receptor beta chains below, sequenced in a study of T-cell memory formation after mild COVID-19. MiXCR, applied by TCRdb to the 5' RACE reads, yields one record per CDR3 protein. The sample lists roughly 610,000 distinct CDR3 sequences; roughly 17% were seen once. Material for sequencing was PBMCs or a T cell subset sorted from them (not recorded which). The receptors shown here come from an adult woman who had mild COVID-19 (a few samples of this study predate the infection). Cell type and time point are not known.

The chain joins TRBV27 to TRBJ1-1, with 9 nucleotides matching TRBD1. V dropped 2 bases and J dropped 3; count of bases not matched to a gene: 4. CDR1 MNHEY and CDR2 SMNVEV come from the germline V gene (reference sequence). The CDR3 covers 15 residues. CDR3 nucleotide sequence: TGTGCCAGCAGTTTAATGGGACAGGGTCACACTGAAGCTTTCTTT. This codes for CASSLMGQGHTEAFF.

This clonotype has a count of ten or more. The rearrangement links TRBV7-2 to TRBJ2-7; no reliable D call. The V gene lost 3 bases and the J gene lost 2 bases, with 11 bases spanning the gap. Per germline, CDR1 SGHTA and CDR2 FQGNSA. The CDR3 runs 14 residues. The CDR3 DNA reads TGTGCCAGCAGCTTGAGTCAGGTAGCCTACGAGCAGTACTTC. This encodes CASSLSQVAYEQYF.

This clonotype was picked up a small number of times. The chain employs TRBV12-3 or TRBV12-4 and TRBJ1-1; maybe TRBD1 (5 bases). The CDR3 runs 14 residues. The V and J ends lost 3 bases and 2 bases respectively, with 10 bases between them. CDR3 region: CASSFGHLNTEAFF. The CDR3 DNA reads TGTGCCAGCAGTTTCGGACATCTAAACACTGAAGCTTTCTTT.

This clonotype came up many times. The chain employs TRBV12-3 or TRBV12-4 and TRBJ2-3, with 8 bases lining up with TRBD2. V shed 6 bases and J 4 bases; nucleotides not matched to a gene: 9. The CDR3 is 15 amino acids. This CDR3 reads CASSPGGGWPDTQYF. CDR3 bases: TGTGCCAGCAGCCCCGGCGGGGGGTGGCCAGATACGCAGTATTTT.

This clonotype has a handful of counts. The chain carries TRBV10-3 and TRBJ2-5; D is possibly TRBD2 (6 bases). The germline V and J ends were trimmed by 7 bases and 1 base, with 13 bases remaining between them. There are 14 residues in the CDR3. Germline V lookup: CDR1 ENHRY, CDR2 SYGVKD. The CDR3 sequence: CAITARGTQETQYF. The CDR3 DNA follows: TGTGCCATCACAGCCCGGGGGACCCAAGAGACCCAGTACTTC.

The gene calls are TRBV20-1 and TRBJ2-2; D perhaps matches TRBD1 (5 bases). CDR3 length: 14 residues. Germline lookup yields CDR1 DFQATT and CDR2 SNEGSKA (reference sequence). V lost 6 bases, J lost 0 bases, and 11 bases lay in between. The chain's CDR3 is CSATDTTNTGELFF. The CDR3 nucleotides are TGCAGTGCAACGGACACGACGAACACCGGGGAGCTGTTTTTT.

This clonotype has more than one count but fewer than ten. V gene TRBV5-5 combines with J gene TRBJ2-7, with 10 positions matching TRBD2. Trimming removed 4 bases from V and 7 bases from J; junction bases left unmatched: 14. The germline V gene has CDR1 SGHKS and CDR2 YYEKEE (reference sequence). The CDR3 is 16 amino acids. CDR3: CASSSIQASGSGEQYF. In DNA form, the CDR3 reads TGTGCCAGCAGCAGCATTCAGGCTAGCGGGAGCGGGGAGCAGTACTTC.

The genes are TRBV7-9 and TRBJ2-7; 7 bases are a match to TRBD1. This CDR3 is 14 amino acids long. V gave up 1 base and J gave up 3 bases; unmatched junction bases: 3. Germline V gene data show CDR1 as SEHNR and CDR2 as FQNEAQ (reference sequence). The CDR3 is CASSLVSGGYEQYF. The CDR3 DNA follows: TGTGCCAGCAGCTTAGTTTCAGGGGGCTACGAGCAGTACTTC.

This chain joins TRBV5-1 and TRBJ2-1; no clear D gene. This CDR3 has 14 amino acids. V gave up 0 bases and J gave up 5 bases, with 9 bases separating them. The germline V gene has CDR1 SGHRS and CDR2 YFSETQ. DNA for the CDR3: TGCGCCAGCAGCTTGGGGGAATGGGACAATGAGCAGTTCTTC. Its translation is CASSLGEWDNEQFF.

There are a few counts of this clonotype. The CDR3: CSARPTGFYEQYF. The CDR3 bases are TGCAGTGCTAGACCGACAGGCTTCTACGAGCAGTACTTC. The V gene is TRBV20-1, the J gene TRBJ2-7, with D possibly matching TRBD1 (6 bases). V was cut by 2 bases and J by 3 bases, with 11 bases left in between. This CDR3 contains 13 residues. Looked up from germline, CDR1 is DFQATT and CDR2 is SNEGSKA (reference sequence).

In this sample, this clonotype turned up a few times. The chain carries TRBV7-8 and TRBJ1-4; 11 positions agree with TRBD1. The germline V gene has CDR1 SGHVS and CDR2 FQNEAQ. Losses at the gene ends were 0 bases for V and 7 bases for J; bases not matched to a gene: 7. The CDR3 contains 17 residues. This CDR3 reads CASSLAPDRGRGEKLFF. Written as DNA, the CDR3 is TGTGCCAGCAGCTTAGCGCCGGACAGGGGGCGCGGTGAAAAACTGTTTTTT.

The rearrangement joins TRBV7-9 to TRBJ2-7, with TRBD2 matching over 9 bases. The CDR3 is 18 amino acids. The ends lost 5 bases at V and 2 bases at J; junction bases unmatched: 16. The germline V gene encodes CDR1 SEHNR and CDR2 FQNEAQ (reference sequence). CDR3 DNA sequence: TGTGCCAGCAGCCGCCCCCTCGGGGTGGCTAGCGGGACCTACGAGCAGTACTTC. This sequence encodes CASSRPLGVASGTYEQYF.

The chain is built from TRBV6-2 or TRBV6-3 and TRBJ2-5, with D perhaps TRBD1 or TRBD2 (5 bases each). V lost 4 bases and J 3 bases, leaving 15 bases between the germline ends. This CDR3 has 15 amino acids. Germline CDR1 MNHEY, CDR2 SVGEGT. The CDR3 DNA sequence: TGTGCCAGCAGTTTACCCGGGACGGCTAAAGAGACCCAGTACTTC. Amino acids: CASSLPGTAKETQYF.

J is TRBJ2-7 and V is TRBV10-3; D possibly matches TRBD1 or TRBD2 (5 bases each). Per germline, CDR1 ENHRY and CDR2 SYGVKD. V lost 8 bases to trimming and J lost 0 bases, with 17 bases between them. This CDR3 is 15 amino acids long. CDR3 nucleotide sequence: TGTGCCATCGGATGGGGCGGCCTAGCCTCCTACGAGCAGTACTTC. This translates into CAIGWGGLASYEQYF.

This clonotype was detected a few times. The chain employs TRBV10-3 and TRBJ2-1; 11 bases fit TRBD2. This CDR3 is built from 17 residues. Germline CDR1 ENHRY, CDR2 SYGVKD. V shed 4 bases and J 4 bases; nucleotides not matched to a gene: 9. Here the CDR3 reads CAISGIGTSGSYNEQFF. CDR3 in DNA: TGTGCCATCAGTGGGATAGGGACTAGCGGATCTTACAATGAGCAGTTCTTC.

CDR3 in DNA: TGTGCCAGCAGCTTAGCGGGAGGAGGGGTCAAAAACATTCAGTACTTC. Encoded protein: CASSLAGGGVKNIQYF. The chain recombines TRBV11-2 with TRBJ2-4; 7 bases are a match to TRBD2. Germline trimming cut 1 base from V and 3 bases from J; bases unmatched to any gene: 6. CDR3 size: 16 residues. Germline V gene lookup returns CDR1 SGHAT and CDR2 FQNNGV.

The chain carries TRBV5-6 and TRBJ2-7; 7 bases are shared with TRBD2. With 4 bases clipped from V and 0 bases from J, the junction kept 10 bases outside the gene matches. The CDR3 totals 16 residues. CDR1 and CDR2 (germline): SGHDT, YYEEEE. The CDR3 spells CASSRPKVAGSYEQYF. The CDR3 DNA reads as TGTGCCAGCAGCCGGCCCAAGGTAGCGGGCTCCTACGAGCAGTACTTC.

In its sample, this clonotype was seen a few times. This chain joins TRBV20-1 and TRBJ1-2; D remains ambiguous. The CDR3 is made up of 13 amino acids. Trimming removed 0 bases at V and 3 bases at J, with 8 bases between. In germline, CDR1 is DFQATT, CDR2 SNEGSKA (reference sequence). CDR3 bases: TGCAGTGCTAGAGACAACCGCTACTATGGCTACACCTTC. This encodes CSARDNRYYGYTF.

The sample holds a few counts of this clonotype. This CDR3 is CASSLSTTRDRSYEQYF. CDR3 DNA: TGTGCCAGCAGCTTAAGCACGACCAGGGATCGAAGCTACGAGCAGTACTTC. The genes are TRBV7-9 and TRBJ2-7, with a possible D match to TRBD1 (5 bases). The germline V and J ends were trimmed by 2 bases and 3 bases, with 20 bases remaining between them. Germline V gives CDR1 SEHNR, CDR2 FQNEAQ (reference sequence). The CDR3 length is 17 residues. Together with reference TRBV7-9 and TRBJ2-7, the CDR3 gives the full variable domain: DTGVSQNPRHKITKRGQNVTFRCDPISEHNRLYWYRQTLGQGPEFLTYFQNEAQLEKSRLLSDRFSAERPKGSFSTLEIQRTEQGDSAMYLCASSLSTTRDRSYEQYFGPGTRLTVT.

There are a few counts of this clonotype. This chain links TRBV20-1 with TRBJ2-7; 9 bases map to TRBD2. Germline values: CDR1 DFQATT, CDR2 SNEGSKA (reference sequence). Trimming cost V 1 base and J 1 base; bases outside gene matches: 8. The CDR3 runs 16 residues. The CDR3 DNA reads TGCAGTGCTAGAGGTCAGAGTAGCGGGAGATCCTACGAGCAGTACTTC. This encodes CSARGQSSGRSYEQYF.

The rearrangement joins TRBV12-3 or TRBV12-4 to TRBJ2-3; TRBD2 matches at 8 bases. The J segment lost 5 bases and the V segment lost 6 bases, leaving 13 bases of the junction unmatched. The CDR3 extends over 16 amino acids. CDR3 loop: CASSDSAGGGLDTQYF. CDR3 nucleotide sequence: TGTGCCAGCAGCGATTCGGCGGGCGGGGGGTTAGATACGCAGTATTTT.

The chain uses TRBV7-9 and TRBJ2-7; TRBD2 matches at 8 bases. The CDR3 runs 15 residues. V shed 1 base and J 5 bases; nucleotides not matched to a gene: 7. Germline-derived CDR1 and CDR2 are SEHNR and FQNEAQ (reference sequence). This chain's CDR3 is CASSLGSGSDHEQYF. Here the CDR3 DNA reads TGTGCCAGCAGCTTAGGAAGCGGGAGCGACCACGAGCAGTACTTC.

This clonotype was found a few times. V usage is TRBV24-1 and J usage is TRBJ2-1, with 9 bases identical to TRBD2. CDR1 and CDR2 from the germline V gene are KGHDR and SFDVKD. The CDR3 spans 16 residues. With V trimmed by 4 bases and J by 4 bases, 7 bases remained unmatched. The CDR3 coding sequence is TGTGCCACCAGTGACCAAGAGCGGGGGGTGTACAATGAGCAGTTCTTC. Translating gives CATSDQERGVYNEQFF.

The chain joins TRBV6-2 or TRBV6-3 to TRBJ1-2, with a tentative D call TRBD1 (6 bases). The CDR3 sequence is 15 residues long. V was trimmed by 6 bases and J by 4 bases, leaving 18 bases between them. Germline V gene data show CDR1 as MNHEY and CDR2 as SVGEGT. CDR3 protein: CASRSTGMVTYGYTF. CDR3 DNA sequence: TGTGCCAGCAGATCTACAGGGATGGTTACCTATGGCTACACCTTC.

The rearrangement joins TRBV27 to TRBJ2-3; 10 bases match TRBD1. The germline V gene has CDR1 MNHEY and CDR2 SMNVEV (reference sequence). V lost 3 bases to trimming and J lost 0 bases; unmatched junction nucleotides: 9. The length of the CDR3 is 18 residues. The CDR3 DNA reads TGTGCCAGCAGTTTGGGGACAGGGGTCATCTACAGCACAGATACGCAGTATTTT. Its translation is CASSLGTGVIYSTDTQYF.

The gene calls are TRBV7-8 and TRBJ1-2; 7 bases agree with TRBD1. This CDR3 contains 15 residues. Germline-derived CDR1 and CDR2 are SGHVS and FQNEAQ. The trim removed 4 bases at V and 2 bases at J, leaving 7 bases unmatched. CDR3 sequence: CASSSQTGRNYGYTF. CDR3 in DNA: TGTGCCAGCAGCTCCCAGACAGGGAGAAACTATGGCTACACCTTC.

This clonotype occurred many times. The V gene is TRBV7-2, the J gene TRBJ2-5; D perhaps matches TRBD2 (5 bases). This CDR3 region has 13 residues. The germline gives CDR1 SGHTA, CDR2 FQGNSA. V shed 1 base and J shed 4 bases, with 7 bases lying between them. The CDR3 spells CASSLGLLETQYF. Written as DNA, the CDR3 is TGTGCCAGCAGCTTAGGACTACTAGAGACCCAGTACTTC.